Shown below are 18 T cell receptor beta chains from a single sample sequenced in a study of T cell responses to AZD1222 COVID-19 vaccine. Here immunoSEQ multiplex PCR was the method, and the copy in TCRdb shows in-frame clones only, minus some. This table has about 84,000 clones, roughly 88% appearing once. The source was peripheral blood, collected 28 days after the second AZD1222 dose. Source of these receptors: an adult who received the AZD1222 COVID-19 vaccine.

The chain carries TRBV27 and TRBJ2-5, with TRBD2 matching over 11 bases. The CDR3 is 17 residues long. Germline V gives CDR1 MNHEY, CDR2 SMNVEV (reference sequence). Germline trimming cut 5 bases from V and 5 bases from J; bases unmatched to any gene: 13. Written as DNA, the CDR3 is TGTGCCAGCAGTACACTACTTAGCGGGGGGGCCCGTGAGACCCAGTACTTC. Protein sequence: CASSTLLSGGARETQYF.

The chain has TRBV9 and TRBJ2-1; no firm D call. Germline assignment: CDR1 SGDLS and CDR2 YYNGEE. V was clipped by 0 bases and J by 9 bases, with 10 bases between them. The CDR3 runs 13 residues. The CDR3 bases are TGTGCCAGCAGCGTAGGTCACGGCGGTGAGCAGTTCTTC. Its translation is CASSVGHGGEQFF.

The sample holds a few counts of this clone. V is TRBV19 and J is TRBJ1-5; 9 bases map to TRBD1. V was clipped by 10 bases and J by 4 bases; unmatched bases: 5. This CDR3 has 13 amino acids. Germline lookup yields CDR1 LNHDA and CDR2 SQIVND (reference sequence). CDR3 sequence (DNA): TGTGCCACCGCGGGACAGGGAAATCAGCCCCAGCATTTT. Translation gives CATAGQGNQPQHF.

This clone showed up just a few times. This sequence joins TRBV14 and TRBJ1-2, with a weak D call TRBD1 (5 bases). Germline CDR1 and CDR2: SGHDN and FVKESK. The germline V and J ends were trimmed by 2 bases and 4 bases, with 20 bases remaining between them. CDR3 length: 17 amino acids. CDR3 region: CASSQHGHEFRFYGYTF. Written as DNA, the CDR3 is TGTGCCAGCAGCCAACATGGACACGAATTCAGATTCTATGGCTACACCTTC. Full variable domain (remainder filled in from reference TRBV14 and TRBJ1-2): EAGVTQFPSHSVIEKGQTVTLRCDPISGHDNLYWYRRVMGKEIKFLLHFVKESKQDESGMPNNRFLAERTGGTYSTLKVQPAELEDSGVYFCASSQHGHEFRFYGYTFGSGTRLTVV.

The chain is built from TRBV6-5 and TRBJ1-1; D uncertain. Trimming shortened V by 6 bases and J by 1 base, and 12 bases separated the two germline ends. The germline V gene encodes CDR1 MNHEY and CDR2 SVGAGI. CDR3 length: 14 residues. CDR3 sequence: CASSPPDTNTEAFF. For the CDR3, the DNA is TGTGCCAGCAGCCCCCCCGACACGAACACTGAAGCTTTCTTT.

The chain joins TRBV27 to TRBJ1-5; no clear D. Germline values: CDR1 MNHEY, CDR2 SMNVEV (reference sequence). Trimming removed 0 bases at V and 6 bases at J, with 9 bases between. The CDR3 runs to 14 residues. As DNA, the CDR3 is TGTGCCAGCAGTTTATCCCCTTACGGTCAGCCCCAGCATTTT. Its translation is CASSLSPYGQPQHF.

CDR3 sequence (DNA): TGTGCCAGCAGTGAAATGTCCTACGAGCAGTACTTC. It yields the protein CASSEMSYEQYF. The rearrangement uses TRBV6-1 and TRBJ2-7; D ambiguous. Trimming stripped 2 bases from V and 1 base from J, with 3 bases between. There are 12 residues in the CDR3. The germline V gene has CDR1 MNHNS and CDR2 SASEGT.

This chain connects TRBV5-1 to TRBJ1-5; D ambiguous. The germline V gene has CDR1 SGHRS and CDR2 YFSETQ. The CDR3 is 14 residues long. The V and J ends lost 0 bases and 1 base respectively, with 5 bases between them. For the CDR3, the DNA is TGCGCCAGCAGCTTGGATGGCAGCAATCAGCCCCAGCATTTT. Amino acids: CASSLDGSNQPQHF. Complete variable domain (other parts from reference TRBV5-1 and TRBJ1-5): KAGVTQTPRYLIKTRGQQVTLSCSPISGHRSVSWYQQTPGQGLQFLFEYFSETQRNKGNFPGRFSGRQFSNSRSEMNVSTLELGDSALYLCASSLDGSNQPQHFGDGTRLSIL.

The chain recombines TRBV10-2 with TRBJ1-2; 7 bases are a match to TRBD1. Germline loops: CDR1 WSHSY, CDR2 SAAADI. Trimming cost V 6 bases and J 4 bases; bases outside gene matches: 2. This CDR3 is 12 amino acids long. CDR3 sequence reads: CASRGDSYGYTF. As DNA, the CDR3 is TGCGCCAGCAGGGGGGACAGCTATGGCTACACCTTC.

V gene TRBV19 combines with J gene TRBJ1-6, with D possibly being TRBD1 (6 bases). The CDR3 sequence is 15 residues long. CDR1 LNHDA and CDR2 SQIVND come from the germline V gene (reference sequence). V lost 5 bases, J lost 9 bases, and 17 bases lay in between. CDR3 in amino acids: CASSLGQGFGSPLHF. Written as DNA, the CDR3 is TGTGCCAGTAGTCTAGGGCAGGGGTTTGGTTCACCCCTCCACTTT.

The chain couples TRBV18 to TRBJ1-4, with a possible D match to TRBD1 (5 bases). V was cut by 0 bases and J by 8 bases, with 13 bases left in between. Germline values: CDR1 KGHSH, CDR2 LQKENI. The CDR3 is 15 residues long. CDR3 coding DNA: TGTGCCAGCTCACCACCGTCCCAGGGACGGGAAAAACTGTTTTTT. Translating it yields CASSPPSQGREKLFF. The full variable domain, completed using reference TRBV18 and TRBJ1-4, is NAGVMQNPRHLVRRRGQEARLRCSPMKGHSHVYWYRQLPEEGLKFMVYLQKENIIDESGMPKERFSAEFPKEGPSILRIQQVVRGDSAAYFCASSPPSQGREKLFFGSGTQLSVL.

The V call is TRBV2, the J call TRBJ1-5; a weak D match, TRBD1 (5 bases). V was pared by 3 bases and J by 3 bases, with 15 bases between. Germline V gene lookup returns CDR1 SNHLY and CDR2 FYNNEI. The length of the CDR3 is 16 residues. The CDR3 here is CASSDGIATVNQPQHF. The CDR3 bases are TGTGCCAGCAGTGATGGGATCGCGACAGTCAATCAGCCCCAGCATTTT. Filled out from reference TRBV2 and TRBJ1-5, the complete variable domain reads EPEVTQTPSHQVTQMGQEVILRCVPISNHLYFYWYRQILGQKVEFLVSFYNNEISEKSEIFDDQFSVERPDGSNFTLKIRSTKLEDSAMYFCASSDGIATVNQPQHFGDGTRLSIL.

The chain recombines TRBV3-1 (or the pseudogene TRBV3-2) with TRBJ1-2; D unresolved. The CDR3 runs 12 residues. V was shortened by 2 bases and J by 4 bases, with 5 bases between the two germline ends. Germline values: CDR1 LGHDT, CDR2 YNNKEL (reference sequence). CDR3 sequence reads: CASSQQLYGYTF. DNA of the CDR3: TGTGCCAGCAGCCAACAGCTCTATGGCTACACCTTC.

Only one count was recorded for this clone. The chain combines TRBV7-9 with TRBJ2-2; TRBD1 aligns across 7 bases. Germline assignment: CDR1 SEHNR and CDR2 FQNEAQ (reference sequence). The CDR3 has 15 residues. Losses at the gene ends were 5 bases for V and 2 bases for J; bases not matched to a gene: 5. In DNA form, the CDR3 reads TGTGCCAGCAGCCTCGGGACAGCCAACACCGGGGAGCTGTTTTTT. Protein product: CASSLGTANTGELFF.

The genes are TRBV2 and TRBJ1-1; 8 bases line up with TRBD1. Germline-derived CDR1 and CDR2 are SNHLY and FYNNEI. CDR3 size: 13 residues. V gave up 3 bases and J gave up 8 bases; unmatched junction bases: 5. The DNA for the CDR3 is TGTGCCAGCAGTGACAGGGGGCTGGCGGAAGCTTTCTTT. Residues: CASSDRGLAEAFF.

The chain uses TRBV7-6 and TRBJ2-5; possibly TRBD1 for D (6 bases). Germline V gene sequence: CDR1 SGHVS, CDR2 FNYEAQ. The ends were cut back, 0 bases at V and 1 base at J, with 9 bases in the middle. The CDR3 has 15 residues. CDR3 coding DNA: TGTGCCAGCAGCTTAGCCTCAGGGGTCCAAGAGACCCAGTACTTC. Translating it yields CASSLASGVQETQYF.

The CDR3 DNA reads TGTGCCAGCAGTGACGAACTAGATACCGGGGAGCTGTTTTTT. Protein sequence: CASSDELDTGELFF. The genes are TRBV6-4 and TRBJ2-2; tentative D call: TRBD2 (5 bases). Deletions cut 2 bases from V and 5 bases from J, with 9 bases between. Germline loops: CDR1 MRHNA, CDR2 SNTAGT. CDR3 size: 14 residues.

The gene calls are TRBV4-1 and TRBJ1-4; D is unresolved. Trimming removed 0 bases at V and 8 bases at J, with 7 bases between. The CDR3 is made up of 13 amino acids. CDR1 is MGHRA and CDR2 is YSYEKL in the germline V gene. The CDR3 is CASSQDRREKLFF. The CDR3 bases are TGCGCCAGCAGCCAAGATAGGAGGGAAAAACTGTTTTTT.